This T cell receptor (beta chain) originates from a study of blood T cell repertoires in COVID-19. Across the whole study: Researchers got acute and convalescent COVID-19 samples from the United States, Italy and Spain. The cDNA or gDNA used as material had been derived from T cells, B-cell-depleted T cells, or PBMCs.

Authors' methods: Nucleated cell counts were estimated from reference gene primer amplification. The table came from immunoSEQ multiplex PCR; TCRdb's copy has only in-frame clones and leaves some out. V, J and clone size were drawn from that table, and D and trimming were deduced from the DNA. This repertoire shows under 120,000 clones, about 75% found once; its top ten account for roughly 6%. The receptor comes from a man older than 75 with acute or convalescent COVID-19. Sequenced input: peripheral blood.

The CDR3 is CASSPRGAGVYEQYF. The DNA for the CDR3 is TGTGCCAGCAGCCCCCGTGGAGCGGGAGTATACGAGCAGTACTTC. V is TRBV9 and J is TRBJ2-7; 8 nucleotides match TRBD2. CDR1 is SGDLS, CDR2 YYNGEE, per germline. There are 15 residues in the CDR3. Trimming took 4 bases from V and 4 from J; bases not matched to a gene: 10.